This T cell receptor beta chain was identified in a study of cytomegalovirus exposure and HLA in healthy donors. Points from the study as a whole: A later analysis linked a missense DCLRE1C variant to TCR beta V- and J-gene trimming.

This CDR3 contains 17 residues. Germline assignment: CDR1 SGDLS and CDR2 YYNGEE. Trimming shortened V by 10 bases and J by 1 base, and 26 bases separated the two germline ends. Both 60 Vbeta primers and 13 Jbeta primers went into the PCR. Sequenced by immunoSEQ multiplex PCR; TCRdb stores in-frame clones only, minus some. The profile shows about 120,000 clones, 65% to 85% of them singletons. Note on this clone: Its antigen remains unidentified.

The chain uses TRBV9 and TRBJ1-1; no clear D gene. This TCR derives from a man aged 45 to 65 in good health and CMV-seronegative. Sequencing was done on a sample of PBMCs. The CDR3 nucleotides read TGTGCCCGGCTGGAGGCCGCAGAATCCAACGGGAACACTGAAGCTTTCTTT. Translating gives CARLEAAESNGNTEAFF.